At least ten counts were recorded for the clone carrying this T cell receptor beta chain. Its antigen is undetermined. The CDR3 loop spans 13 amino acids. Trimming removed 2 bases at V and 5 bases at J, with 6 bases between. The germline V gene encodes CDR1 MNHNS and CDR2 SASEGT. Genomic DNA served as template for TCR beta VDJ and CDR3 profiling. Each CDR3 protein is one row after TCRdb ran MiXCR on the reads. The sample lists fewer than 250,000 distinct CDR3 sequences; about 53% were seen once. The sample is drawn from a study of CD8+CD57+ T cells in acquired aplastic anemia. About the research overall: Sorting CD4+ and CD8+ cells gave DNA averaging around 3 ug. Points from the study as a whole: Both patients and controls carried the same twenty-nine CD8+ CDR3 sequences.

Sequencing input: sorted CD4+, CD8+, or CD8+CD57+ T cells (not recorded which) from PBMCs. The receptor was isolated from a human donor in good health, serving as a control. This chain links TRBV6-1 with TRBJ1-4; D ambiguous. The CDR3: CASSENRNEKLFF. CDR3 nucleotides: TGTGCCAGCAGTGAAAATAGGAATGAAAAACTGTTTTTT.